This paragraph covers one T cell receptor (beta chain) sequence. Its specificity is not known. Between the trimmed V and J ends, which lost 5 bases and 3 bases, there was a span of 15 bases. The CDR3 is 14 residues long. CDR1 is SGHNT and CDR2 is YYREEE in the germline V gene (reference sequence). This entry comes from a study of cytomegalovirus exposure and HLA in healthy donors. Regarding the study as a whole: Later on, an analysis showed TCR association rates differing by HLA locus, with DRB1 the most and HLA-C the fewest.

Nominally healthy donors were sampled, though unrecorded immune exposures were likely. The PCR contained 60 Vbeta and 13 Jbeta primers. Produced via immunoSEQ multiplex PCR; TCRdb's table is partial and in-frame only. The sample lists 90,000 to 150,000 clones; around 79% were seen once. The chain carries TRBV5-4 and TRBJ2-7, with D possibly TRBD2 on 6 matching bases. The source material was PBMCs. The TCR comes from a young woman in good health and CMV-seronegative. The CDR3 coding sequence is TGTGCCAGCAGTGCGGGGCAGCTGATCTACGAGCAGTACTTC. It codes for CASSAGQLIYEQYF.